This T cell receptor beta chain was sequenced for a study of monozygotic twins with inflammatory bowel disease. TCRdb reprocessed the 5' RACE reads and stores each CDR3 protein as one record, lacking DNA. Seen in this sample are around 400,000 distinct CDR3 sequences; the ten most common clones hold more than 2%. This CDR3 has 15 amino acids. Germline V CDR1 and CDR2: LNHDA, SQIVND (reference sequence). The clonotype originates from a human donor with ulcerative colitis or Crohn's disease, or a healthy co-twin of an affected twin (not recorded which). The chain carries TRBV19 and TRBJ1-3. Specimen: blood. CDR3 region: CASSRTKDFRNTIYF.